The 26 T cell receptor beta chains presented below share a single source sample, sequenced in a study of T-cell reconstitution after alpha-beta-depleted transplantation in children. For TCRbeta, the library was prepared with unique molecular identifiers. Each CDR3 protein is one row after TCRdb ran MiXCR on the PCR reads. Seen here are roughly 500,000 distinct CDR3 sequences, 32% observed once, and the top ten hold approximately 2.3%. The sample here was PBMCs from the stem cell graft donor, taken from the stem cell graft. All receptors derive from a human donor who donated a stem cell graft to a child with aplastic anemia.

This clonotype occurred a few times. The chain has TRBV30 and TRBJ1-1; 9 positions match TRBD1. CDR3 length: 12 amino acids. V was clipped by 2 bases and J by 7 bases; unmatched bases: 2. From germline, CDR1 is GTSNPN and CDR2 SVGIG (reference sequence). The CDR3 region is CAWSRQGVEAFF. CDR3 bases: TGTGCCTGGAGTCGACAGGGGGTTGAAGCTTTCTTT.

The chain employs TRBV7-8 and TRBJ2-4; 9 bases are shared with TRBD1. With V trimmed by 3 bases and J by 4 bases, 7 bases remained unmatched. The CDR3 consists of 16 residues. CDR1 SGHVS and CDR2 FQNEAQ come from the germline V gene. CDR3 sequence (DNA): TGTGCCAGCAGCTTGGGCCCGACAGGGGGAAAAAACATTCAGTACTTC. The encoded protein is CASSLGPTGGKNIQYF.

The gene calls are TRBV7-9 and TRBJ2-5; weak D call: TRBD1 (6 bases). V was clipped by 5 bases and J by 3 bases, with 19 bases between them. CDR3 size: 16 residues. Germline CDR1 and CDR2: SEHNR and FQNEAQ (reference sequence). In DNA form, the CDR3 reads TGTGCCAGCAGCCTTGAATCTTGGACAGACAAAGAGACCCAGTACTTC. It translates to CASSLESWTDKETQYF.

This clonotype was seen repeatedly, ten times or more. The rearrangement uses TRBV6-4 and TRBJ2-1, with 7 positions matching TRBD2. Per the germline V gene, CDR1 is MRHNA and CDR2 is SNTAGT. The CDR3 is 13 amino acids. The ends lost 3 bases at V and 6 bases at J; junction bases unmatched: 2. CDR3 loop: CASSERELNEQFF. The CDR3 nucleotides read TGTGCCAGCAGTGAGCGGGAGCTCAATGAGCAGTTCTTC.

A few counts support this clonotype. CDR3 residues: CASSFGGAYTGELFF. CDR3 sequence (DNA): TGTGCCAGCAGTTTCGGGGGGGCCTACACCGGGGAGCTGTTTTTT. V gene TRBV28 combines with J gene TRBJ2-2, with 8 positions matching TRBD2. CDR3 length equals 15 residues. V dropped 3 bases and J dropped 3; count of bases not matched to a gene: 3. CDR1 and CDR2 (germline): MDHEN, SYDVKM.

This clonotype has just a few counts. This chain uses TRBV6-5 with TRBJ1-1; D gene uncertain. V lost 0 bases to trimming and J lost 3 bases, with 5 bases between them. Looked up from germline, CDR1 is MNHEY and CDR2 is SVGAGI. This CDR3 is 13 amino acids long. In DNA, the CDR3 is TGTGCCAGCAGTTACTCACTCTACACTGAAGCTTTCTTT. Translated: CASSYSLYTEAFF.

The chain has TRBV7-8 and TRBJ1-1; tentatively, D is TRBD1 (6 bases). The CDR3 has 16 amino acids. The ends were cut back, 5 bases at V and 2 bases at J, with 18 bases in the middle. Germline V gene data show CDR1 as SGHVS and CDR2 as FQNEAQ. This chain's CDR3 is CASSQGYDRLNTEAFF. The CDR3 DNA reads as TGTGCCAGCAGCCAGGGGTATGACAGGTTAAACACTGAAGCTTTCTTT. Based on the CDR3 plus reference TRBV7-8 and TRBJ1-1, the full variable domain is GAGVSQSPRYKVAKRGQDVALRCDPISGHVSLFWYQQALGQGPEFLTYFQNEAQLDKSGLPSDRFFAERPEGSVSTLKIQRTQQEDSAVYLCASSQGYDRLNTEAFFGQGTRLTVV.

The chain recombines TRBV28 with TRBJ1-5; no definite D call. CDR3 length equals 13 residues. Germline V lookup: CDR1 MDHEN, CDR2 SYDVKM. Between the trimmed V and J ends, which lost 6 bases and 6 bases, there was a span of 12 bases. As DNA, the CDR3 is TGTGCCAGCAGCCCAGTGAGGGCTCAGCCCCAGCATTTT. Residues: CASSPVRAQPQHF.

A few counts support this clonotype. V usage is TRBV5-1 and J usage is TRBJ2-2; D is unresolved. Germline V lookup: CDR1 SGHRS, CDR2 YFSETQ. CDR3 length equals 15 residues. V lost 3 bases, J lost 2 bases, and 11 bases lay in between. In DNA form, the CDR3 reads TGCGCCAGCAGCTCTGGCAGCCTTAACACCGGGGAGCTGTTTTTT. Residues: CASSSGSLNTGELFF.

A few counts support this clonotype. This sequence joins TRBV24-1 and TRBJ1-5; no firm D call. Per the germline V gene, CDR1 is KGHDR and CDR2 is SFDVKD. This CDR3 comprises 12 residues. Trimming took 2 bases from V and 3 from J, leaving 1 base between them. CDR3 DNA: TGTGCCACCAGTGATTACAATCAGCCCCAGCATTTT. It codes for CATSDYNQPQHF.

The chain recombines TRBV24-1 with TRBJ2-1; TRBD1 might be the D (5 bases). CDR1 KGHDR and CDR2 SFDVKD come from the germline V gene. The CDR3 totals 16 residues. V lost 3 bases and J 2 bases, leaving 13 bases between the germline ends. This chain's CDR3 is CATSDLSQGAYNEQFF. The CDR3 coding sequence is TGTGCCACCAGTGATCTGAGTCAGGGCGCCTACAATGAGCAGTTCTTC.

The V call is TRBV5-5, the J call TRBJ2-7, with D hard to call. The CDR3 extends over 12 amino acids. Germline lookup yields CDR1 SGHKS and CDR2 YYEKEE (reference sequence). Trimming left V 3 bases short and J 3 bases short, with 7 bases between. The CDR3 sequence is CASSSKYYEQYF. DNA for the CDR3: TGTGCCAGCAGCTCCAAATACTACGAGCAGTACTTC.

The rearrangement joins TRBV15 to TRBJ2-3; TRBD1 is a possible D gene (6 bases). Trimming took 1 base from V and 2 from J, leaving 7 bases between them. The germline gives CDR1 LNHNV, CDR2 YYDKDF (reference sequence). CDR3 length equals 14 residues. This CDR3 is CATSRAGDTDTQYF. The DNA for the CDR3 is TGTGCCACCAGCAGAGCAGGGGACACAGATACGCAGTATTTT.

This clonotype was found a few times. This chain links TRBV5-5 with TRBJ2-7; 7 bases are shared with TRBD1. Trimming at V came to 0 bases and at J to 12 bases, leaving 12 bases not matched to a gene. This CDR3 region has 14 residues. CDR1 and CDR2 (germline): SGHKS, YYEKEE (reference sequence). The CDR3 DNA sequence: TGTGCCAGCAGCTTGGGACAGGGATCCGACGTAAGGTACGTC. It yields the protein CASSLGQGSDVRYV.

This clonotype has just a few counts. The genes are TRBV15 and TRBJ1-5; D is unresolved. Trimming stripped 2 bases from V and 9 bases from J, with 11 bases between. Germline-derived CDR1 and CDR2 are LNHNV and YYDKDF (reference sequence). The CDR3 totals 13 residues. The CDR3 loop reads CATSRLPSRPQHF. The CDR3 coding sequence is TGTGCCACCAGCAGACTTCCCTCACGGCCCCAGCATTTT.

The chain has TRBV9 and TRBJ2-7; D is perhaps TRBD2 (5 bases). CDR3 length equals 16 residues. CDR1 and CDR2 from the germline V gene are SGDLS and YYNGEE. Trimming removed 0 bases from V and 0 bases from J, with 13 bases in between. The CDR3 spells CASSVGVGVLSYEQYF. The DNA of the CDR3 is TGTGCCAGCAGCGTAGGGGTCGGGGTCCTCTCCTACGAGCAGTACTTC.

The V call is TRBV4-3, the J call TRBJ1-3, with D possibly matching TRBD1 (6 bases). Trimming left V 0 bases short and J 0 bases short, with 9 bases between. The length of the CDR3 is 16 residues. CDR1 is LGHNA, CDR2 YSLEER, per germline. The CDR3 spells CASSQETGHSGNTIYF. CDR3 bases: TGCGCCAGCAGCCAAGAAACAGGGCACTCTGGAAACACCATATATTTT.

This clonotype was counted between two and nine times. The chain carries TRBV5-8 and TRBJ2-6; TRBD1 is a possible D gene (6 bases). The CDR3 totals 15 residues. Trimming pared 4 bases from V and 2 bases from J, leaving 10 bases between. Per the germline V gene, CDR1 is SGHTS and CDR2 is YDEGEE. CDR3 DNA sequence: TGTGCCAGCAGCACAGGGAACGCTGGGGCCAACGTCCTGACTTTC. Its translation is CASSTGNAGANVLTF.

The table lists this clonotype with a few counts. This chain uses TRBV29-1 with TRBJ2-7; 9 positions agree with TRBD1. The CDR3 totals 16 residues. Germline lookup yields CDR1 SQVTM and CDR2 ANQGSEA. The V segment lost 8 bases and the J segment 4 bases; nucleotides outside the gene matches: 18. CDR3 bases: TGCAGCACTCGAAGGGACAGGGCCGGCGGCCGATACGAGCAGTACGTC. Translated: CSTRRDRAGGRYEQYV.

The V gene is TRBV9, the J gene TRBJ2-1, with TRBD2 matching 7 bases. Germline assignment: CDR1 SGDLS and CDR2 YYNGEE. CDR3 length equals 15 residues. Unmatched junction bases numbered 10, after V lost 3 bases and J lost 7 bases. CDR3 nucleotides: TGTGCCAGCAGCGCGGCGGGAGAACCGGGAAATGAGCAGTTCTTC. Translated: CASSAAGEPGNEQFF.

The rearrangement joins TRBV11-2 to TRBJ1-2; D is unresolved. The CDR3 totals 13 residues. Trimming took 0 bases from V and 4 from J, leaving 6 bases between them. From germline, CDR1 is SGHAT and CDR2 FQNNGV. The CDR3 DNA sequence: TGTGCCAGCAGCTTAGATAGCAGCTATGGCTACACCTTC. It translates to CASSLDSSYGYTF.

The gene calls are TRBV5-1 and TRBJ1-1; perhaps TRBD1 as D (6 bases). The V end lost 0 bases, the J end lost 4 bases, and 13 bases lay between the germline ends. Germline V gene sequence: CDR1 SGHRS, CDR2 YFSETQ. The CDR3 is made up of 15 amino acids. CDR3 coding DNA: TGCGCCAGCAGCTTGGTTGGGGGCAGTAGCACTGAAGCTTTCTTT. Amino acid sequence: CASSLVGGSSTEAFF.

The sample holds a few counts of this clonotype. The V and J genes are TRBV20-1 and TRBJ2-7; 16 nucleotides align to TRBD2. Germline V gene sequence: CDR1 DFQATT, CDR2 SNEGSKA (reference sequence). V was clipped by 0 bases and J by 5 bases; unmatched bases: 10. CDR3 length: 18 residues. The CDR3 DNA follows: TGCAGTGCTAGAGATCTAGGAGGGACTAGCGGGAGGGGCCACGAGCAGTACTTC. Translation: CSARDLGGTSGRGHEQYF.

The rearrangement uses TRBV29-1 and TRBJ2-3; TRBD1 matches at 8 bases. Germline V gene lookup returns CDR1 SQVTM and CDR2 ANQGSEA. V shed 4 bases and J 5 bases; nucleotides not matched to a gene: 8. There are 14 residues in the CDR3. CDR3 sequence reads: CSVALTGAGDTQYF. For the CDR3, the DNA is TGCAGCGTTGCGTTGACAGGGGCAGGAGATACGCAGTATTTT.

The chain uses TRBV9 and TRBJ2-6; D could derive from TRBD1 or TRBD2 (6 bases each). Germline values: CDR1 SGDLS, CDR2 YYNGEE. The V end was cut by 6 bases, the J end by 3 bases, with 16 bases between. CDR3 length: 16 residues. CDR3 sequence (DNA): TGTGCCAGCACCCCAGACGGGGGCGGTGGGGCCAACGTCCTGACTTTC. This sequence encodes CASTPDGGGGANVLTF.

Written as DNA, the CDR3 is TGTGCCAGCAGTCTAAATAATATGAACACTGAAGCTTTCTTT. This translates into CASSLNNMNTEAFF. The chain is built from TRBV6-1 and TRBJ1-1; D uncertain. Between the trimmed V and J ends, which lost 5 bases and 0 bases, there was a span of 10 bases. The CDR3 runs 14 residues. CDR1 is MNHNS and CDR2 is SASEGT in the germline V gene.